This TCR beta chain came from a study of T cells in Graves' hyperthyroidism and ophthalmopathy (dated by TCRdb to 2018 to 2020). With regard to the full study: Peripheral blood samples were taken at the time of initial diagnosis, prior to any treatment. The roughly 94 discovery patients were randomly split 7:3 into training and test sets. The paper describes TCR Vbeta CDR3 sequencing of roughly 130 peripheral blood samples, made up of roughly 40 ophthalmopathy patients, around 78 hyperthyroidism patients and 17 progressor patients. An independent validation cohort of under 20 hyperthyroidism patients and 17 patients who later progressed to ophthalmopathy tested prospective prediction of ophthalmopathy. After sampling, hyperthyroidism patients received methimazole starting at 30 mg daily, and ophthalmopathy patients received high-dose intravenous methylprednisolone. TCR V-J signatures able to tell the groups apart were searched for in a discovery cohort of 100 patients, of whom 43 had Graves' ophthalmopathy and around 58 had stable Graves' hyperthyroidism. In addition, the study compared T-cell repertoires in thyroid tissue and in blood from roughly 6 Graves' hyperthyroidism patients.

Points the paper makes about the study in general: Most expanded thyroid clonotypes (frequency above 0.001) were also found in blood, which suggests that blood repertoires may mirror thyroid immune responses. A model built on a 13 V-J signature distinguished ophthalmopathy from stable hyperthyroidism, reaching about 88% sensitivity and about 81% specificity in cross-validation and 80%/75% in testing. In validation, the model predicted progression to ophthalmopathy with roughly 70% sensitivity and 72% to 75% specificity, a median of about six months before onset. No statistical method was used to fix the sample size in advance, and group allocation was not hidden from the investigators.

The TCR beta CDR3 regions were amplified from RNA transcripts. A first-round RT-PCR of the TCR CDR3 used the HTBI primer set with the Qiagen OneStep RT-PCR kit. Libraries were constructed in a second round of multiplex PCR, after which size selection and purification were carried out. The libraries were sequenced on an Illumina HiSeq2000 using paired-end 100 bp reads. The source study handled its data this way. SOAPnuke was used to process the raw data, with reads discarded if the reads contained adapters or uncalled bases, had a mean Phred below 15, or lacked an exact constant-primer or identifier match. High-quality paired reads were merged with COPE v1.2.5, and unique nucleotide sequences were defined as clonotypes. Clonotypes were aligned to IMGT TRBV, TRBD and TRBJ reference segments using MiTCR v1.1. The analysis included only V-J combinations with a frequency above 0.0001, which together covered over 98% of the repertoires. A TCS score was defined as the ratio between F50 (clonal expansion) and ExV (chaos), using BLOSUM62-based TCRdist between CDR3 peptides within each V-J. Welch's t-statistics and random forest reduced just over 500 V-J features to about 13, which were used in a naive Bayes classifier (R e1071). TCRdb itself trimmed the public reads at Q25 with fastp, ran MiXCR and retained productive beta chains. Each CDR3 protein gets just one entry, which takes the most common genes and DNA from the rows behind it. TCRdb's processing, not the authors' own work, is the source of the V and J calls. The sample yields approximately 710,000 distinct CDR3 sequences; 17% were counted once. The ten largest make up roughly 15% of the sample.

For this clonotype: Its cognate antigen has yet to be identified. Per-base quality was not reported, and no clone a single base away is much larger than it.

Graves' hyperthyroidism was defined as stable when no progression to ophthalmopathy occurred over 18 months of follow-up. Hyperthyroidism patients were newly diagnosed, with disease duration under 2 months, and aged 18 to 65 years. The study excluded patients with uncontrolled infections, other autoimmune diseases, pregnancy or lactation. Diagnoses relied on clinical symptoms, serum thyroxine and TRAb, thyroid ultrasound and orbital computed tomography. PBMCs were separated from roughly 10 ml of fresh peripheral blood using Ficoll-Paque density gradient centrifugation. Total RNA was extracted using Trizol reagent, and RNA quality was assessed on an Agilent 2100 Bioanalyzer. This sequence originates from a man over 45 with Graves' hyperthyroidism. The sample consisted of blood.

The CDR3 loop reads CASSLFWASGDEYTGELFF. The DNA sequence is given as TGTGCCAGCAGTTTATTTTGGGCTAGCGGAGACGAATACACCGGGGAGCTGTTTTTT. The chain couples TRBV27 to TRBJ2-2, and 7 junction bases match TRBD2. Spanning cysteine to phenylalanine, the CDR3 consists of 19 amino acids. Just CDR3 DNA is preserved here, 57 bases in frame from base 1. CDR1 and CDR2 (MNHEY, SMNVEV) derive from the germline V gene (reference sequence). Clipping removes 1 base from V and 3 bases from J, with 14 as the unmatched junction base count.